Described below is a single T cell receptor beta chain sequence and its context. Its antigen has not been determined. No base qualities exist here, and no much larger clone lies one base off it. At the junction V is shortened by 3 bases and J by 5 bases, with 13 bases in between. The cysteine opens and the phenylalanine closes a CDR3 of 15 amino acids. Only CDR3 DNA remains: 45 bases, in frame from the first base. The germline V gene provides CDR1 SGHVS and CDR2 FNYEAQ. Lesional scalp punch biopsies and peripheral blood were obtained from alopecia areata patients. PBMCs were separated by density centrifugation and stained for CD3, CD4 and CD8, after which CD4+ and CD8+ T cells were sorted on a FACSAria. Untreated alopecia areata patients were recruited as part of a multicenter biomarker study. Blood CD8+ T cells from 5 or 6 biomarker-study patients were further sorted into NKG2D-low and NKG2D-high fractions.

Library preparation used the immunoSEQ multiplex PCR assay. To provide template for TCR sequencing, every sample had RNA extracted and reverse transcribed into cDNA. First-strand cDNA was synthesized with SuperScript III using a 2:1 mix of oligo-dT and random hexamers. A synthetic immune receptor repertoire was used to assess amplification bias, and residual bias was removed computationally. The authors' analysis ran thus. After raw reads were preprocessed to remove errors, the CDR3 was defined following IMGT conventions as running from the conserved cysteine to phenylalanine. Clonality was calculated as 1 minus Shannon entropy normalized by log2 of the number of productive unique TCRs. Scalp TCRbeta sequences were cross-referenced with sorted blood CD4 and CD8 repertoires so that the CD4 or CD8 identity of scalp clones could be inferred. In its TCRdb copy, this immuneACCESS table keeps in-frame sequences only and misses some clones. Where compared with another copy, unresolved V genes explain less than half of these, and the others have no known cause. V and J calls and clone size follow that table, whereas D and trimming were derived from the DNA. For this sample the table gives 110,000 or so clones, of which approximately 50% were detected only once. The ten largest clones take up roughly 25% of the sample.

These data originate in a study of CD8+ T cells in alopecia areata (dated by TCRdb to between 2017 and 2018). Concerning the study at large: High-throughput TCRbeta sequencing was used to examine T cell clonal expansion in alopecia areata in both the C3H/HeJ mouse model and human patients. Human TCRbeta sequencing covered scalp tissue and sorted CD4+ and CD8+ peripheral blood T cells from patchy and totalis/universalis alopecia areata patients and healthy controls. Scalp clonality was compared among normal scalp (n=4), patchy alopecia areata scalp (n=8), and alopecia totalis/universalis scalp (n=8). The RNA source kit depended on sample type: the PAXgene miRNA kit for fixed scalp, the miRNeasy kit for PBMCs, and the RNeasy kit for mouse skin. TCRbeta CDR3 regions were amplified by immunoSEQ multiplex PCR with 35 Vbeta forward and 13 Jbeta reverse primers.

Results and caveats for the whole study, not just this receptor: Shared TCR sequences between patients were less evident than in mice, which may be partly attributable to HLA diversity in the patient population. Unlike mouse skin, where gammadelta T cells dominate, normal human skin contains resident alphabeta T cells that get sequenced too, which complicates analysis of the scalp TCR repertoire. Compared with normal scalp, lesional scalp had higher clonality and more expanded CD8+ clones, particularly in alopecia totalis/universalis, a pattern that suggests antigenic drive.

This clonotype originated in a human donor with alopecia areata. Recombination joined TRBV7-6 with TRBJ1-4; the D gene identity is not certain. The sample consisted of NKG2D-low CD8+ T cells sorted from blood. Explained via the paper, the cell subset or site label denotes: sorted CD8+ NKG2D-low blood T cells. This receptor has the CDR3 CASSLSWTENEKLFF. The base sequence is TGTGCCAGCAGCTTGTCTTGGACGGAGAATGAAAAACTGTTTTTT. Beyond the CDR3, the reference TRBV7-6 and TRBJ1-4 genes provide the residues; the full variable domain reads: GAGVSQSPRYKVTKRGQDVALRCDPISGHVSLYWYRQALGQGPEFLTYFNYEAQQDKSGLPNDRFSAERPEGSISTLTIQRTEQRDSAMYRCASSLSWTENEKLFFGSGTQLSVL.